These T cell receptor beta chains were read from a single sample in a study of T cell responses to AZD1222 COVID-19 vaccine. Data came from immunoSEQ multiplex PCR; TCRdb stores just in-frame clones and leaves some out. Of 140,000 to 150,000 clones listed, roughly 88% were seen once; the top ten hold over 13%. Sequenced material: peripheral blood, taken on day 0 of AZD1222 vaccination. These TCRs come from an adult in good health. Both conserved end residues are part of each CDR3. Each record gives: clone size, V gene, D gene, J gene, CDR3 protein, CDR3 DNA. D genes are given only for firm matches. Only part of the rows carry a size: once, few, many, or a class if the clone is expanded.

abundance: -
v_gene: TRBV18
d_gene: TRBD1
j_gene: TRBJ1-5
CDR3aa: CASSPDRLNQPQHF
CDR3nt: TGTGCCAGCTCACCGGACAGGCTCAATCAGCCCCAGCATTTT

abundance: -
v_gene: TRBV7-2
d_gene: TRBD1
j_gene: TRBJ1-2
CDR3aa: CASSGQLNYGYTF
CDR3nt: TGTGCCAGCTCGGGACAGCTTAACTATGGCTACACCTTC

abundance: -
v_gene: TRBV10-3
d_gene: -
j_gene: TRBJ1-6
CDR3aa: CAIRDLAESPLHF
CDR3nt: TGTGCCATCAGGGACCTTGCGGAATCACCCCTCCACTTT

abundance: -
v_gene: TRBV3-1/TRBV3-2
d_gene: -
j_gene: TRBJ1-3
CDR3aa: CATISGNTIYF
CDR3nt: TGTGCCACGATCTCTGGAAACACCATATATTTT

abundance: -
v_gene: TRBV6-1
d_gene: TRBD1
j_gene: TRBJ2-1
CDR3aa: CASSEAMTGTQFF
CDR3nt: TGTGCCAGCAGTGAAGCAATGACAGGGACGCAGTTCTTC

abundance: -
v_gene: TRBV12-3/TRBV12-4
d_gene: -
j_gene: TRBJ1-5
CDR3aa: CASSPREGQPQHF
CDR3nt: TGTGCCAGCAGCCCTAGAGAGGGTCAGCCCCAGCATTTT

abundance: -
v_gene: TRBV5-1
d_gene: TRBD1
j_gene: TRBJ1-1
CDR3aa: CASSFQGAVNTEAFF
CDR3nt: TGCGCCAGCAGCTTCCAGGGGGCGGTGAACACTGAAGCTTTCTTT

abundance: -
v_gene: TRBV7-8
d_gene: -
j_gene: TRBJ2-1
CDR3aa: CASSDFYRSDEQFF
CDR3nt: TGTGCCAGCAGCGATTTCTACAGGAGCGATGAGCAGTTCTTC

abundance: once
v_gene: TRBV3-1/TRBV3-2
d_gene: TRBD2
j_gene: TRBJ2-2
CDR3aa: CASKERGANTGELFF
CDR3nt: TGTGCCAGCAAAGAGCGGGGGGCGAACACCGGGGAGCTGTTTTTT

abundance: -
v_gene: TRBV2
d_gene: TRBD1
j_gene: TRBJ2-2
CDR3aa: CASSALRSGGVTGELFF
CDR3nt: TGTGCCAGCAGTGCGTTGCGGTCAGGGGGCGTCACCGGGGAGCTGTTTTTT

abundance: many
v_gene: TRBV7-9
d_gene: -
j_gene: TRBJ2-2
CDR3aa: CASSLYSLGTGELFF
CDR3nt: TGTGCCAGCAGCTTATACAGCCTAGGCACCGGGGAGCTGTTTTTT

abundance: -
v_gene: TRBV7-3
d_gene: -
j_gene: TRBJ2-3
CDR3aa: CASTSQGGRTDTQYF
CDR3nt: TGTGCCAGCACCTCCCAGGGGGGGCGCACAGATACGCAGTATTTT

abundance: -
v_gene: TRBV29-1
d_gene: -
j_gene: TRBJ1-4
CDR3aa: CSVKILATNEKLFF
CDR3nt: TGCAGCGTGAAGATACTTGCAACTAATGAAAAACTGTTTTTT

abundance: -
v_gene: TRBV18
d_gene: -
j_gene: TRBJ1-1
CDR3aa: CASSPRGRNTEAFF
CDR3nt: TGTGCCAGCTCACCAAGGGGCCGCAACACTGAAGCTTTCTTT